A single sample is the source of the 27 T cell receptor beta chains below, sequenced in a study of Tregs in tolerant kidney transplant recipients. Assay used: immunoSEQ multiplex PCR; TCRdb lists only in-frame clones, some missing. The table lists 50,000 to 65,000 clones. The sample was CD4+ T cells from blood, taken before the transplant. The source is a human donor who received a combined kidney and bone marrow transplant.

This CDR3 reads CSVENTGYYGYTF. The DNA read from the CDR3 is TGCAGCGTTGAGAACACAGGCTACTATGGC. The chain joins TRBV29-1 to TRBJ1-2; TRBD1 is a possible D gene (5 bases). The read halts 3 residues ahead of the CDR3 end, with the missing end drawn from the germline J gene. Germline V lookup: CDR1 SQVTM, CDR2 ANQGSEA. CDR3 size: 13 residues. Trimming stripped 3 bases from V and 3 bases from J, with 11 bases between.

A word on this clone: The read halts 3 residues ahead of the CDR3 end, with the missing end drawn from the germline J gene. The V call is TRBV2, the J call TRBJ2-3; 7 bases fit TRBD2. Germline CDR1 SNHLY, CDR2 FYNNEI. This CDR3 has 12 residues. Trimming at V came to 3 bases and at J to 6 bases, leaving 0 bases not matched to a gene. CDR3 loop: CASSERGDTQYF. CDR3 DNA, as far as it was read: TGTGCCAGCAGTGAGCGGGGGGATACG. Full variable domain (remainder filled in from reference TRBV2 and TRBJ2-3): EPEVTQTPSHQVTQMGQEVILRCVPISNHLYFYWYRQILGQKVEFLVSFYNNEISEKSEIFDDQFSVERPDGSNFTLKIRSTKLEDSAMYFCASSERGDTQYFGPGTRLTVL.

Concerning this clone itself: The read terminates 3 residues ahead of where the CDR3 ends, so the germline J gene completes it. The chain links TRBV7-2 to TRBJ1-5, with D possibly TRBD1 on 6 matching bases. Between the trimmed V and J ends, which lost 1 base and 6 bases, there was a span of 10 bases. Germline-derived CDR1 and CDR2 are SGHTA and FQGNSA. The CDR3 is made up of 14 amino acids. CDR3: CASSLEGGRQPQHF. The CDR3 DNA, read in part, is TGTGCCAGCAGCTTAGAGGGGGGGCGTCAGCCC.

As concerns this clone: The read comes to an end 3 residues before the CDR3 does, leaving the germline J gene to fill in the end. The chain has TRBV6-1 and TRBJ1-4; D remains unclear. CDR1 is MNHNS, CDR2 SASEGT, per germline. V lost 2 bases and J lost 7, with 5 bases in between. CDR3 length: 12 amino acids. The sequenced part of the CDR3 DNA is TGTGCCAGCAGTGAACGGGGTGAAAAA. It is translated as CASSERGEK. The full CDR3 reads CASSERGEKLFF.

Notes on this clone: From the germline J gene comes the end of the CDR3, since the read stops 3 residues before it. The chain employs TRBV19 and TRBJ1-2, with D perhaps matching TRBD1 (5 bases). From germline, CDR1 is LNHDA and CDR2 SQIVND (reference sequence). V was trimmed by 5 bases and J by 0 bases, leaving 10 bases between them. The CDR3 contains 14 residues. The CDR3: CASSVDSANYGYTF. Incomplete CDR3 DNA: TGTGCCAGTAGTGTCGACAGCGCTAACTATGGC. Filled out from reference TRBV19 and TRBJ1-2, the complete variable domain reads DGGITQSPKYLFRKEGQNVTLSCEQNLNHDAMYWYRQDPGQGLRLIYYSQIVNDFQKGDIAEGYSVSREKKESFPLTVTSAQKNPTAFYLCASSVDSANYGYTFGSGTRLTVV.

About this clone itself: The CDR3 end is not reached by the read, which stops 3 residues before it; the germline J gene fills it in. The chain links TRBV29-1 to TRBJ2-5, with TRBD1 matching 9 bases. This CDR3 is 15 amino acids long. Germline values: CDR1 SQVTM, CDR2 ANQGSEA. Trimming removed 7 bases from V and 5 bases from J; junction bases left unmatched: 14. This CDR3 reads CSAGGGTGRVETQYF. The CDR3 bases that were read are TGCAGCGCTGGGGGGGGGACAGGGCGAGTGGAGACC.

On this clone itself: The read finishes 3 residues shy of the CDR3 end, and the germline J gene is used to complete it. The chain is built from TRBV18 and TRBJ2-5; D perhaps matches TRBD1 (6 bases). This CDR3 is 14 amino acids long. V gave up 2 bases and J gave up 5 bases, with 12 bases separating them. Per germline, CDR1 KGHSH and CDR2 LQKENI. The CDR3 loop is CASSPGGLEETQYF. The CDR3 bases that were read are TGTGCCAGCTCACCAGGGGGCCTGGAGGAGACC.

As for this clone: Read coverage stops 3 residues before the CDR3 terminus; the germline J gene supplies the remainder. V and J are TRBV5-1 and TRBJ1-1; no clear D gene. The ends were cut back, 4 bases at V and 3 bases at J, with 19 bases in the middle. From germline, CDR1 is SGHRS and CDR2 YFSETQ. The CDR3 has 16 residues. The part of the CDR3 DNA that was read is TGCGCCAGCAGCGCACACCCAGGAGGCGAGTACACTGAA. Translation gives CASSAHPGGEYTE. The full CDR3 protein reads CASSAHPGGEYTEAFF.

The CDR3 loop is CSVDTQAQYF. The DNA read from the CDR3 is TGCAGCGTTGACACGCAGGCT. The chain links TRBV29-1 to TRBJ2-4; D ambiguous. The read stops 3 residues short of the end of the CDR3; the missing end is completed from the germline J gene. Germline loops: CDR1 SQVTM, CDR2 ANQGSEA. CDR3 length: 10 residues.

Remarks on this clone: Sequencing ends 3 residues short of the CDR3 end; the germline J gene provides the rest. The gene calls are TRBV7-2 and TRBJ2-3, with D tentatively TRBD2 (6 bases). V was trimmed by 5 bases and J by 2 bases, leaving 8 bases between them. The CDR3 consists of 13 residues. Looked up from germline, CDR1 is SGHTA and CDR2 is FQGNSA. CDR3 bases read: TGTGCCAGCAGCCCGGACTACACAGATACG. Translation: CASSPDYTDT. The entire CDR3 protein is CASSPDYTDTQYF.

A word on this clone: Read sequence stops 3 residues before the CDR3 end, and the germline J gene provides the missing end. V and J are TRBV7-2 and TRBJ1-1; perhaps TRBD1 as D (5 bases). From germline, CDR1 is SGHTA and CDR2 FQGNSA. CDR3 length: 13 residues. CDR3 DNA, as far as it was read: TGTGCCAGCAGTATGGTAACAGGACCAAAA. This encodes CASSMVTGPK. The full CDR3 reads CASSMVTGPKAFF.

In the case of this clone: From the germline J gene comes the end of the CDR3, since the read stops 3 residues before it. V usage is TRBV19 and J usage is TRBJ2-6, with TRBD1 matching 7 bases. The CDR3 covers 17 residues. J lost 0 bases, V lost 9 bases, and 11 bases had no gene match. Germline-derived CDR1 and CDR2 are LNHDA and SQIVND (reference sequence). CDR3 DNA, as far as it was read: TGTGCCAGCCGGGACAGAGGAAAAGCCTCTGGGGCCAACGTC. Its protein product is CASRDRGKASGANV. The entire CDR3 protein reads CASRDRGKASGANVLTF.

On this clone itself: The read falls 3 residues short of the CDR3 end, and the missing part is taken from the germline J gene. This sequence joins TRBV19 and TRBJ2-1; 11 nucleotides match TRBD2. In germline, CDR1 is LNHDA, CDR2 SQIVND (reference sequence). The CDR3 runs 16 residues. The J segment lost 2 bases and the V segment lost 4 bases, leaving 4 bases of the junction unmatched. CDR3 DNA, as far as it was read: TGTGCCAGTAGTACCCAACTAGCGGGGGCCTACAATGAG. It yields the protein CASSTQLAGAYNE. The CDR3 reads in full as CASSTQLAGAYNEQFF.

The CDR3 loop reads CASSFFVGPGNTEAFF. Incomplete CDR3 DNA: TGTGCCAGCAGCTTCTTCGTGGGGCCCGGGAACACTGAA. The chain employs TRBV7-8 and TRBJ1-1; tentative D call: TRBD1 (5 bases). The sequenced fragment ends 3 residues before the CDR3 boundary, so the rest is inferred from the germline J gene. The length of the CDR3 is 16 residues. Per the germline V gene, CDR1 is SGHVS and CDR2 is FQNEAQ. Trimming shortened V by 3 bases and J by 1 base, and 15 bases separated the two germline ends.

Comments on this clone: The CDR3 end lies 3 residues beyond the end of the read and is filled in from the germline J gene. This chain uses TRBV7-6 with TRBJ1-2, with D perhaps matching TRBD1 (5 bases). Germline V gene data show CDR1 as SGHVS and CDR2 as FNYEAQ. V was pared by 9 bases and J by 3 bases, with 17 bases between. The CDR3 sequence is 14 residues long. The CDR3 loop is CARMSEGIDYGYTF. The sequenced CDR3 bases are TGTGCCAGAATGTCGGAGGGGATTGACTATGGC.

Comments on this clone: The DNA ends 3 residues before the CDR3 does, and the rest of the CDR3 is filled in from the germline J gene. The rearrangement uses TRBV30 and TRBJ1-4; TRBD1 is a possible D gene (5 bases). V shed 3 bases and J shed 7 bases, with 12 bases lying between them. CDR1 is GTSNPN, CDR2 SVGIG, per germline (reference sequence). This CDR3 is 13 amino acids long. CDR3 residues: CAWSEGIGEKLFF. Partial CDR3 DNA: TGTGCCTGGAGCGAGGGGATAGGTGAAAAA.

Notes on this clone: The read terminates 3 residues before the CDR3 end, so the remaining end is supplied by the germline J gene. This chain connects TRBV7-2 to TRBJ2-7; 9 bases are shared with TRBD2. V shed 3 bases, J shed 0 bases, and the junction held 3 bases outside the gene matches. This CDR3 comprises 15 residues. Germline V gene data show CDR1 as SGHTA and CDR2 as FQGNSA. The CDR3 is CASSFGLAHSYEQYF. The covered CDR3 bases are TGTGCCAGCAGCTTTGGACTAGCGCACTCCTACGAG. The complete variable domain, with remaining parts taken from reference TRBV7-2 and TRBJ2-7, reads GAGVSQSPSNKVTEKGKDVELRCDPISGHTALYWYRQSLGQGLEFLIYFQGNSAPDKSGLPSDRFSAERTGGSVSTLTIQRTQQEDSAVYLCASSFGLAHSYEQYFGPGTRLTVT.

As for this clone: The sequence runs out 3 residues before the end of the CDR3; the remainder is reconstructed from the germline J gene. V usage is TRBV5-6 and J usage is TRBJ2-5; 7 positions match TRBD1. V was pared by 5 bases and J by 5 bases, with 12 bases of the junction left unmatched. Germline assignment: CDR1 SGHDT and CDR2 YYEEEE. The CDR3 consists of 15 residues. CDR3 loop: CASSFPRGGSETQYF. The sequenced CDR3 bases are TGTGCCAGCAGTTTTCCCCGAGGGGGCTCGGAGACC.

Of note for this clone: The read finishes 3 residues shy of the CDR3 end, and the germline J gene is used to complete it. The V gene is TRBV5-1, the J gene TRBJ1-2; no reliable D call. The CDR3 is 16 residues long. The V gene lost 0 bases and the J gene lost 4 bases, with 16 bases spanning the gap. The germline gives CDR1 SGHRS, CDR2 YFSETQ. CDR3 DNA (partial): TGCGCCAGCAGCTTGGGTAGCGGGCTCACTATCTATGGC. This codes for CASSLGSGLTIYG. The whole CDR3 protein reads CASSLGSGLTIYGYTF.

Of note for this clone: Read data end 3 residues before the CDR3 end; the end is taken from the germline J gene. V and J are TRBV6-1 and TRBJ1-2; maybe TRBD1 (6 bases). The V and J ends lost 2 bases and 6 bases respectively, with 13 bases between them. The CDR3 sequence is 14 residues long. Germline CDR1 is MNHNS and CDR2 is SASEGT. The CDR3 reads CASSERARGDGYTF. The sequenced CDR3 bases are TGTGCCAGCAGTGAACGAGCCAGGGGAGATGGC.

Of note for this clone: The sequence runs out 3 residues before the end of the CDR3; the remainder is reconstructed from the germline J gene. The chain has TRBV13 and TRBJ2-7, with unresolved D. This CDR3 is 13 amino acids long. CDR1 is PRHDT, CDR2 FYEKMQ, per germline (reference sequence). Trimming took off 8 bases at V and 3 bases at J, with 14 bases between the two ends. CDR3 loop: CASLQAGSYEQYF. The CDR3 DNA, read in part, is TGTGCCAGCCTCCAGGCTGGCAGCTACGAG.

A remark on this clone: The CDR3 end lies 3 residues beyond the end of the read and is filled in from the germline J gene. The gene calls are TRBV7-2 and TRBJ2-5, with D possibly matching TRBD1 (6 bases). Looked up from germline, CDR1 is SGHTA and CDR2 is FQGNSA. CDR3 size: 15 residues. V was shortened by 1 base and J by 2 bases, with 11 bases between the two germline ends. The CDR3 sequence is CASSLVRGLQETQYF. The CDR3 bases that were read are TGTGCCAGCAGCTTAGTGAGGGGGTTGCAAGAGACC.

Worth noting for this clone: The read is 3 residues too short to cover the CDR3 end, so that end is filled in from the germline J gene. V gene TRBV6-1 combines with J gene TRBJ1-2; D might be TRBD1 (5 bases). The CDR3 has 14 residues. Germline loops: CDR1 MNHNS, CDR2 SASEGT. The V and J ends lost 4 bases and 7 bases respectively, with 16 bases between them. The CDR3 here is CASSGLIQEGGYTF. Incomplete CDR3 DNA: TGTGCCAGCAGTGGTTTGATACAGGAGGGTGGC.

As regards this clone: The CDR3 end is not reached by the read, which stops 3 residues before it; the germline J gene fills it in. V and J are TRBV20-1 and TRBJ2-1, with a weak D call TRBD1 (6 bases). The CDR3 runs to 13 residues. Trimming removed 6 bases from V and 2 bases from J, with 11 bases in between. The germline V gene has CDR1 DFQATT and CDR2 SNEGSKA (reference sequence). CDR3 residues: CSAQSGAYNEQFF. CDR3 DNA, as far as it was read: TGCAGTGCCCAATCAGGGGCCTACAATGAG.

Concerning this clone itself: The CDR3 end falls 3 residues outside the read, so it is completed with the germline J gene. The chain has TRBV5-1 and TRBJ1-4; 7 nucleotides match TRBD1. The CDR3 spans 15 residues. Trimming removed 3 bases from V and 8 bases from J; junction bases left unmatched: 10. Germline V CDR1 and CDR2: SGHRS, YFSETQ. CDR3 amino acids: CASSSNTGEGEKLFF. CDR3 bases read: TGCGCCAGCAGCTCCAATACAGGGGAGGGAGAAAAA.

On this clone: Coverage ceases 3 residues before the CDR3 finishes, and the germline J gene fills in the end. The chain couples TRBV18 to TRBJ1-2; D call uncertain. The CDR3 sequence is 14 residues long. The germline CDR1 and CDR2 sequences are KGHSH and LQKENI. V lost 3 bases, J lost 5 bases, and 13 bases lay in between. CDR3 bases read: TGTGCCAGCTCACCTTTGAGGTCAGAGTATGGC. This gives the protein CASSPLRSEYG. The entire CDR3 sequence reads CASSPLRSEYGYTF.

A note on this clone: The sequenced fragment ends 3 residues before the CDR3 boundary, so the rest is inferred from the germline J gene. V and J are TRBV2 and TRBJ2-3; 7 bases fit TRBD1. V shed 6 bases and J 6 bases; nucleotides not matched to a gene: 6. CDR3 length: 13 amino acids. CDR1 is SNHLY and CDR2 is FYNNEI in the germline V gene. Partial CDR3 DNA: TGTGCCAGCAGACCTACAGGGGCGGATACG. Protein product: CASRPTGADT. The whole CDR3 is CASRPTGADTQYF.